This T cell receptor (beta chain) was documented in a study of cytomegalovirus exposure and HLA in healthy donors. This PCR relied on a set of 60 Vbeta primers and 13 Jbeta primers. Data came from immunoSEQ multiplex PCR; TCRdb stores just in-frame clones and leaves some out. The sample consists of around 190,000 clones, roughly 80% of them appearing once. Regarding this clone: The antigen remains undetermined.

Germline loops: CDR1 ENHRY, CDR2 SYGVKD. The CDR3 has 11 amino acids. The germline V and J ends were trimmed by 4 bases and 1 base, with 2 bases remaining between them. Regarding the study as a whole: Researchers reported in a later analysis that a missense DCLRE1C variant was tied to TCR beta V- and J-gene trimming. According to a later analysis, most TCR beta chains associated with CMV appeared HLA-restricted. Altogether, more than 150 TCR beta chains were recorded as cytomegalovirus-associated.

This chain uses TRBV10-3 with TRBJ2-7; D is uncertain. Sequencing used PBMCs. This clonotype originated in a woman in her 30s in good health and CMV-seronegative. The CDR3 is CAISASYEQYF. CDR3 in DNA: TGTGCCATCAGTGCGTCCTACGAGCAGTACTTC.